The 32 T cell receptor beta chains listed next were all sequenced from one sample in a study of blood T cell repertoires in COVID-19. Assay used: immunoSEQ multiplex PCR; TCRdb lists only in-frame clones, some missing. The data contain 100,000 to 150,000 clones, roughly 84% of them singletons. Material for sequencing was peripheral blood. Receptor source: a man aged 60 to 69 with acute or convalescent COVID-19.

This clone was observed a handful of times. The rearrangement joins TRBV6-5 to TRBJ2-1, with 7 bases lining up with TRBD2. CDR1 and CDR2 (germline): MNHEY, SVGAGI. V shed 6 bases and J 5 bases; nucleotides not matched to a gene: 10. This CDR3 region has 15 residues. The CDR3: CASRLIRDYDNEQFF. CDR3 sequence (DNA): TGTGCCAGCAGGTTAATCCGGGACTACGACAATGAGCAGTTCTTC.

The chain couples TRBV27 to TRBJ1-6; a weak D match, TRBD1 (5 bases). The CDR3 is made up of 15 amino acids. Looked up from germline, CDR1 is MNHEY and CDR2 is SMNVEV (reference sequence). V lost 2 bases and J 7 bases, leaving 12 bases between the germline ends. The CDR3 is CASSLRGGANSPLHF. CDR3 in DNA: TGTGCCAGCAGTTTACGCGGTGGGGCCAATTCACCCCTCCACTTT.

The chain recombines TRBV29-1 with TRBJ1-2, with D unresolved. Trimming left V 3 bases short and J 5 bases short, with 7 bases between. Germline CDR1 reads SQVTM; CDR2 reads ANQGSEA. The CDR3 extends over 11 amino acids. CDR3 nucleotide sequence: TGCAGCGTTGACAGAAGATATGGCTACACCTTC. Translating gives CSVDRRYGYTF.

This sequence joins TRBV7-9 and TRBJ2-5; 8 nucleotides align to TRBD2. Germline CDR1 reads SEHNR; CDR2 reads FQNEAQ (reference sequence). CDR3 length: 13 amino acids. V shed 3 bases and J 5 bases; nucleotides not matched to a gene: 2. This CDR3 is CASSFGTRETQYF. The CDR3 DNA sequence: TGTGCCAGCAGCTTCGGGACTAGGGAGACCCAGTACTTC. Full variable domain (outside the CDR3, taken from reference TRBV7-9 and TRBJ2-5): DTGVSQNPRHKITKRGQNVTFRCDPISEHNRLYWYRQTLGQGPEFLTYFQNEAQLEKSRLLSDRFSAERPKGSFSTLEIQRTEQGDSAMYLCASSFGTRETQYFGPGTRLLVL.

As regards this clone: Within the sample, other DNA sequences also encode this same CDR3. The chain recombines TRBV5-8 with TRBJ2-5, with 9 bases lining up with TRBD1. CDR1 SGHTS and CDR2 YDEGEE come from the germline V gene. The CDR3 has 14 amino acids. With V trimmed by 4 bases and J by 5 bases, 6 bases remained unmatched. The CDR3 bases are TGTGCCAGCAGCCCTGGACAGGGGTTTGAGACCCAGTACTTC. It codes for CASSPGQGFETQYF.

This rearrangement joins TRBV9 to TRBJ1-6; D is possibly TRBD1 (5 bases). V shed 2 bases and J shed 9 bases, with 15 bases lying between them. This CDR3 spans 15 amino acids. Germline CDR1 SGDLS, CDR2 YYNGEE. Here the CDR3 reads CASSVGVGDRSPLHF. CDR3 nucleotide sequence: TGTGCCAGCAGCGTCGGCGTAGGGGATCGTTCACCCCTCCACTTT.

The chain combines TRBV2 with TRBJ2-3; D perhaps matches TRBD1 (5 bases). The germline gives CDR1 SNHLY, CDR2 FYNNEI. This CDR3 has 15 amino acids. V was clipped by 6 bases and J by 0 bases, with 13 bases between them. The CDR3 DNA is TGTGCCAGCAGGGGAAGGACAACTAGCACAGATACGCAGTATTTT. It translates to CASRGRTTSTDTQYF.

J is TRBJ2-1 and V is TRBV3-1 (or the pseudogene TRBV3-2); 15 bases map to TRBD2. This CDR3 has 20 residues. The germline V gene encodes CDR1 LGHDT and CDR2 YNNKEL (reference sequence). The V gene end was trimmed by 3 bases and the J gene end by 8 bases; junction bases not matched to a gene: 17. The CDR3 is CASSQNPPGTSGGNFHEQFF. The CDR3 DNA reads TGTGCCAGCAGCCAGAACCCCCCCGGGACTAGCGGGGGGAATTTCCATGAGCAGTTCTTC.

This chain uses TRBV7-8 with TRBJ2-1, with TRBD1 matching over 8 bases. The length of the CDR3 is 16 residues. The ends lost 1 base at V and 2 bases at J; junction bases unmatched: 4. Germline CDR1 and CDR2: SGHVS and FQNEAQ. The CDR3 reads CASSLGSGGAYNEQFF. The CDR3 DNA is TGTGCCAGCAGCTTAGGGTCAGGGGGCGCCTACAATGAGCAGTTCTTC.

This clone came up a few times. The chain employs TRBV29-1 and TRBJ1-2; a weak D match, TRBD1 (5 bases). Germline values: CDR1 SQVTM, CDR2 ANQGSEA. The CDR3 consists of 15 residues. V lost 1 base and J lost 3, with 15 bases in between. CDR3 bases: TGCAGCGTTGAAGGAGTCCGGCAGGGCGACTATGGCTACACCTTC. Its translation is CSVEGVRQGDYGYTF.

V gene TRBV5-6 combines with J gene TRBJ2-2; D perhaps matches TRBD1 (6 bases). V was trimmed by 4 bases and J by 10 bases, leaving 23 bases between them. This CDR3 has 16 residues. Germline V gene data show CDR1 as SGHDT and CDR2 as YYEEEE. The CDR3 region is CASSQQGAAADLELFF. In DNA, the CDR3 is TGTGCCAGCAGCCAACAGGGCGCCGCCGCCGACCTGGAGCTGTTTTTT.

The rearrangement uses TRBV21-1 and TRBJ2-5; the table names TRBD1, a call not compared with the DNA. TRBV21-1 represents a pseudogene. The CDR3 spans 16 residues. The CDR3 nucleotides read TGTGCCAGCAGCAAAGAACGGACAGGGTACGAGGAGACCCAGTACTTC. Amino acids: CASSKERTGYEETQYF.

The chain couples TRBV27 to TRBJ1-3; 10 positions match TRBD1. Germline V gene lookup returns CDR1 MNHEY and CDR2 SMNVEV (reference sequence). V dropped 6 bases and J dropped 2; count of bases not matched to a gene: 7. This CDR3 is built from 16 residues. The CDR3 DNA reads TGTGCCAGCAGACCCGCCGGGACAGGGGCTGGAAACACCATATATTTT. This gives the protein CASRPAGTGAGNTIYF.

The chain couples TRBV20-1 to TRBJ2-1, with 8 bases lining up with TRBD2. This CDR3 is 14 amino acids long. CDR1 DFQATT and CDR2 SNEGSKA come from the germline V gene (reference sequence). Trimming at V came to 3 bases and at J to 11 bases, leaving 12 bases not matched to a gene. DNA of the CDR3: TGCAGTGCTAGTATCGGCAGCGGGGGTACTAAGCAGTTCTTC. This gives the protein CSASIGSGGTKQFF.

DNA of the CDR3: TGTGCCAGCACCCGGAGGATGGAGACTGAAGCTTTCTTT. Translating it yields CASTRRMETEAFF. The V gene is TRBV12-3 or TRBV12-4, the J gene TRBJ1-1; no clear D gene. V was shortened by 7 bases and J by 5 bases, with 14 bases between the two germline ends. The CDR3 runs 13 residues.

The J gene is TRBJ1-1, the V gene TRBV30, with D possibly matching TRBD1 (5 bases). The CDR3 length is 13 residues. The germline V gene encodes CDR1 GTSNPN and CDR2 SVGIG (reference sequence). V was shortened by 0 bases and J by 5 bases, with 10 bases between the two germline ends. This chain's CDR3 is CAWSVQEWTEAFF. Written as DNA, the CDR3 is TGTGCCTGGAGTGTACAGGAGTGGACTGAAGCTTTCTTT.

In this sample, this clone turned up once. The V call is TRBV9, the J call TRBJ2-3; 14 nucleotides line up with TRBD2. Per the germline V gene, CDR1 is SGDLS and CDR2 is YYNGEE. V gave up 0 bases and J gave up 2 bases; unmatched junction bases: 2. The CDR3 has 17 residues. The CDR3 DNA reads TGTGCCAGCAGCGTAGGACTAGCGGGGGGGATCACAGATACGCAGTATTTT. This sequence encodes CASSVGLAGGITDTQYF.

This clone has just one count. The chain employs TRBV10-2 and TRBJ2-7; possible D gene TRBD2, 6 bases. V was clipped by 3 bases and J by 7 bases, with 16 bases between them. CDR1 is WSHSY and CDR2 is SAAADI in the germline V gene. This CDR3 has 14 amino acids. The CDR3 loop is CASSEWRESSEQYF. In nucleotides, the CDR3 is TGCGCCAGCAGTGAATGGCGGGAATCGAGTGAGCAGTACTTC.

The rearrangement uses TRBV28 and TRBJ2-3, with 11 nucleotides matching TRBD2. This CDR3 has 12 residues. The V and J ends lost 2 bases and 11 bases, in that order; junction bases with no gene match: 0. Per germline, CDR1 MDHEN and CDR2 SYDVKM. CDR3 in amino acids: CASSLGLAGQYF. The CDR3 DNA reads as TGTGCCAGCAGTTTAGGACTAGCGGGGCAGTATTTT.

This chain joins TRBV2 and TRBJ1-2; D possibly corresponds to TRBD1 (5 bases). The V end was cut by 4 bases, the J end by 8 bases, with 17 bases between. In germline, CDR1 is SNHLY, CDR2 FYNNEI. The CDR3 has 14 residues. CDR3 loop: CASSASGEGGGYTF. The CDR3 DNA reads as TGTGCCAGCAGTGCGTCGGGGGAGGGCGGGGGCTACACCTTC.

The rearrangement links TRBV11-1 to TRBJ2-6; TRBD1 is a possible D gene (5 bases). Trimming took off 1 base at V and 3 bases at J, with 7 bases between the two ends. The length of the CDR3 is 15 residues. Germline CDR1 reads SGHAT; CDR2 reads FQDESV (reference sequence). The CDR3 region is CASSLGTGGANVLTF. DNA for the CDR3: TGTGCCAGCAGCTTAGGTACAGGTGGGGCCAACGTCCTGACTTTC.

This chain links TRBV19 with TRBJ2-3; 8 nucleotides match TRBD1. The CDR3 length is 16 residues. Germline V gene lookup returns CDR1 LNHDA and CDR2 SQIVND (reference sequence). J lost 9 bases, V lost 10 bases, and 21 bases had no gene match. The CDR3 loop reads CATRVSGTGPIGTQYF. In DNA, the CDR3 is TGTGCCACTAGAGTAAGTGGGACAGGCCCCATTGGCACGCAGTATTTT.

The V call is TRBV6-5, the J call TRBJ2-1; D possibly corresponds to TRBD2 (5 bases). Germline CDR1 and CDR2: MNHEY and SVGAGI. The ends were cut back, 0 bases at V and 4 bases at J, with 7 bases in the middle. CDR3 length: 14 amino acids. The CDR3 coding sequence is TGTGCCAGCAGTTACTCGGGCGGGTACAATGAGCAGTTCTTC. It specifies CASSYSGGYNEQFF.

The chain recombines TRBV2 with TRBJ2-7; 7 nucleotides line up with TRBD1. The junction had 5 bases not matched to a gene; V was cut back by 7 bases and J by 2 bases. There are 13 residues in the CDR3. The germline gives CDR1 SNHLY, CDR2 FYNNEI. CDR3 nucleotides: TGTGCCAGCACTCCGGACAGGCCCTACGAGCAGTACTTC. Protein product: CASTPDRPYEQYF.

The rearrangement joins TRBV7-8 to TRBJ2-3; 8 bases agree with TRBD2. This CDR3 region has 16 residues. The J segment lost 2 bases and the V segment lost 5 bases, leaving 9 bases of the junction unmatched. Germline assignment: CDR1 SGHVS and CDR2 FQNEAQ. In nucleotides, the CDR3 is TGTGCCAGCAGCCAAAGAGCGGGAGTACCCACAGATACGCAGTATTTT. Its protein is CASSQRAGVPTDTQYF.

The chain links TRBV3-1 (or the pseudogene TRBV3-2) to TRBJ2-3; 8 bases are shared with TRBD2. CDR3 length: 16 residues. J was trimmed by 3 bases and V by 5 bases; bases with no gene match: 10. Germline-derived CDR1 and CDR2 are LGHDT and YNNKEL (reference sequence). CDR3 protein: CASSYGASGPTDTQYF. DNA of the CDR3: TGTGCCAGCAGCTACGGGGCTAGCGGGCCTACAGATACGCAGTATTTT.

The chain combines TRBV4-2 with TRBJ2-4, with 11 nucleotides matching TRBD2. This CDR3 spans 19 amino acids. CDR1 LGHNA and CDR2 YNFKEQ come from the germline V gene. Trimming cost V 0 bases and J 0 bases; bases outside gene matches: 7. The CDR3 loop is CASSQDGGLADIAKNIQYF. In nucleotides, the CDR3 is TGTGCCAGCAGCCAAGATGGGGGACTAGCGGATATAGCCAAAAACATTCAGTACTTC.

In this sample, this clone turned up a few times. V and J are TRBV18 and TRBJ2-7; 9 positions match TRBD1. CDR1 and CDR2 (germline): KGHSH, LQKENI. The CDR3 runs to 15 residues. V trimming: 4 bases; J trimming: 2 bases; junction bases outside the gene matches: 6. In DNA form, the CDR3 reads TGTGCCAGCTCACTAGGGACAGGGCCTCCCTACGAGCAGTACTTC. It yields the protein CASSLGTGPPYEQYF.

V gene TRBV21-1 combines with J gene TRBJ1-4. TRBV21-1 is a pseudogene. CDR3 length equals 15 residues. DNA of the CDR3: TGTGCCAGCAGCCCACGGGGGTTATCTAATGAAAAACTGTTTTTT. Its translation: CASSPRGLSNEKLFF.

This clone was detected only a few times. The chain links TRBV2 to TRBJ2-7; D perhaps matches TRBD2 (6 bases). V lost 11 bases and J 3 bases, leaving 14 bases between the germline ends. This CDR3 is built from 12 residues. Germline V CDR1 and CDR2: SNHLY, FYNNEI. CDR3 region: CAGSGEYYEQYF. CDR3 nucleotide sequence: TGTGCCGGCTCGGGGGAGTACTACGAGCAGTACTTC. The entire variable domain, with the rest obtained from reference TRBV2 and TRBJ2-7, is as follows: EPEVTQTPSHQVTQMGQEVILRCVPISNHLYFYWYRQILGQKVEFLVSFYNNEISEKSEIFDDQFSVERPDGSNFTLKIRSTKLEDSAMYFCAGSGEYYEQYFGPGTRLTVT.

The V and J genes are TRBV27 and TRBJ2-7; 7 bases line up with TRBD2. This CDR3 region has 15 residues. CDR1 and CDR2 from the germline V gene are MNHEY and SMNVEV (reference sequence). The trim removed 2 bases at V and 2 bases at J, leaving 6 bases unmatched. CDR3 sequence reads: CASSLGGVGTYEQYF. The CDR3 DNA follows: TGTGCCAGCAGTTTAGGGGGGGTAGGGACCTACGAGCAGTACTTC.

The CDR3 coding sequence is TGTGCCTGGACACAGGGGGCTGTCTACAATGAGCAGTTCTTC. It codes for CAWTQGAVYNEQFF. The rearrangement uses TRBV30 and TRBJ2-1, with 9 bases matching TRBD1. CDR3 length equals 14 residues. Germline-derived CDR1 and CDR2 are GTSNPN and SVGIG (reference sequence). Unmatched junction bases numbered 4, after V lost 4 bases and J lost 3 bases.